Listed here are 32 T cell receptor beta chains from one sample, sequenced in a study of T cell responses to AZD1222 COVID-19 vaccine. The table came from immunoSEQ multiplex PCR; TCRdb's copy has only in-frame clones and leaves some out. Seen here are around 100,000 clones, approximately 90% observed once, and the top ten hold 1% to 1.5%. Sequenced here: peripheral blood, sampled on day 0 of AZD1222 vaccination. These receptors originate from an adult in good health.

This chain joins TRBV4-2 and TRBJ2-1; 8 bases agree with TRBD2. V was clipped by 0 bases and J by 4 bases; unmatched bases: 5. The V gene's germline CDR1 is LGHNA and CDR2 YNFKEQ. This CDR3 is built from 16 residues. CDR3 residues: CASSQEPRGEYNEQFF. Here the CDR3 DNA reads TGTGCCAGCAGCCAAGAGCCGCGGGGGGAGTACAATGAGCAGTTCTTC.

CDR3 region: CASSTYHEQYF. The CDR3 nucleotides read TGTGCCAGCAGTACCTATCACGAGCAGTACTTC. This chain joins TRBV2 and TRBJ2-7, with no clear D. CDR1 is SNHLY and CDR2 is FYNNEI in the germline V gene. This CDR3 has 11 amino acids. V was cut by 5 bases and J by 5 bases, with 7 bases left in between.

This chain links TRBV18 with TRBJ1-1; TRBD1 agrees at 10 bases. V was clipped by 5 bases and J by 6 bases; unmatched bases: 6. Germline CDR1 and CDR2: KGHSH and LQKENI. CDR3 length: 14 amino acids. This CDR3 is CASSTGQGIAEAFF. In DNA form, the CDR3 reads TGTGCCAGCTCAACGGGACAGGGGATCGCTGAAGCTTTCTTT.

This chain links TRBV11-2 with TRBJ1-3, with D tentatively TRBD1 (5 bases). CDR3 length: 17 amino acids. Trimming pared 4 bases from V and 1 base from J, leaving 17 bases between. CDR1 and CDR2 (germline): SGHAT, FQNNGV. The CDR3 bases are TGTGCCAGCAGCTACCCCGGGGGGGGACTTTCTGGAAACACCATATATTTT. It is translated as CASSYPGGGLSGNTIYF.

This chain links TRBV11-2 with TRBJ1-4; D uncertain. This CDR3 region has 15 residues. Deletions cut 3 bases from V and 0 bases from J, with 8 bases between. The V gene's germline CDR1 is SGHAT and CDR2 FQNNGV. The CDR3 loop is CASSFGDATNEKLFF. In DNA, the CDR3 is TGTGCCAGCAGCTTTGGTGATGCAACTAATGAAAAACTGTTTTTT.

The V and J genes are TRBV27 and TRBJ1-1; TRBD1 might be the D (6 bases). Germline CDR1 reads MNHEY; CDR2 reads SMNVEV (reference sequence). The CDR3 runs to 15 residues. Trimming pared 3 bases from V and 0 bases from J, leaving 11 bases between. DNA for the CDR3: TGTGCCAGCAGTTTGGCAGGGGCCATGAACACTGAAGCTTTCTTT. It is translated as CASSLAGAMNTEAFF.

V and J are TRBV11-2 and TRBJ2-1; 8 nucleotides align to TRBD2. Germline values: CDR1 SGHAT, CDR2 FQNNGV. The CDR3 covers 14 residues. With V trimmed by 2 bases and J by 9 bases, 6 bases remained unmatched. The CDR3 bases are TGTGCCAGCAGCTTATCGGGGGGGCATATTGAGCAGTTCTTC. The encoded protein is CASSLSGGHIEQFF.

The J gene is TRBJ1-1, the V gene TRBV2; D might be TRBD1 (6 bases). This CDR3 spans 14 amino acids. Trimming took off 5 bases at V and 3 bases at J, with 13 bases between the two ends. The germline V gene has CDR1 SNHLY and CDR2 FYNNEI. This chain's CDR3 is CASSPTGRDTEAFF. The CDR3, as DNA: TGTGCCAGCAGTCCCACAGGGAGGGACACTGAAGCTTTCTTT.

CDR3 sequence: CASSWNLNTEAFF. Here the CDR3 DNA reads TGTGCCAGCAGCTGGAACTTGAACACTGAAGCTTTCTTT. The chain is built from TRBV5-5 and TRBJ1-1; D is ambiguous. The V and J ends lost 3 bases and 0 bases respectively, with 6 bases between them. CDR3 length: 13 amino acids. Germline V gene data show CDR1 as SGHKS and CDR2 as YYEKEE (reference sequence). Full variable domain (remainder filled in from reference TRBV5-5 and TRBJ1-1): DAGVTQSPTHLIKTRGQQVTLRCSPISGHKSVSWYQQVLGQGPQFIFQYYEKEERGRGNFPDRFSARQFPNYSSELNVNALLLGDSALYLCASSWNLNTEAFFGQGTRLTVV.

V usage is TRBV5-8 and J usage is TRBJ1-4; 8 bases are shared with TRBD1. The CDR3 has 15 amino acids. V was pared by 4 bases and J by 7 bases, with 9 bases of the junction left unmatched. CDR1 and CDR2 (germline): SGHTS, YDEGEE. CDR3 region: CASSRGQGVGEKLFF. The CDR3 region has the DNA TGTGCCAGCAGCCGCGGACAGGGTGTTGGTGAAAAACTGTTTTTT. Filled out from reference TRBV5-8 and TRBJ1-4, the complete variable domain reads EAGVTQSPTHLIKTRGQQATLRCSPISGHTSVYWYQQALGLGLQFLLWYDEGEERNRGNFPPRFSGRQFPNYSSELNVNALELEDSALYLCASSRGQGVGEKLFFGSGTQLSVL.

In this sample, this clone turned up once. The chain uses TRBV5-4 and TRBJ2-7; TRBD1 might be the D (5 bases). Germline V CDR1 and CDR2: SGHNT, YYREEE (reference sequence). The CDR3 extends over 13 amino acids. Between the trimmed V and J ends, which lost 1 base and 3 bases, there was a span of 8 bases. CDR3 in amino acids: CASSLQGYYEQYF. CDR3 sequence (DNA): TGTGCCAGCAGCTTGCAGGGCTACTACGAGCAGTACTTC.

The V and J genes are TRBV12-5 and TRBJ2-1; 7 positions agree with TRBD2. CDR1 and CDR2 from the germline V gene are LGHNT and FRNRAP. The CDR3 has 12 residues. Unmatched junction bases numbered 4, after V lost 4 bases and J lost 10 bases. The CDR3 nucleotides read TGTGCTAGTGGTTGGGGGAGGGGAGAGCAGTTCTTC. Amino acids: CASGWGRGEQFF.

The chain recombines TRBV7-9 with TRBJ2-2; D gene unclear. This CDR3 is 17 amino acids long. Germline CDR1 is SEHNR and CDR2 is FQNEAQ (reference sequence). The germline V and J ends were trimmed by 3 bases and 0 bases, with 14 bases remaining between them. The CDR3 is CASSFNGRSANTGELFF. DNA for the CDR3: TGTGCCAGCAGCTTTAACGGGCGGTCCGCGAACACCGGGGAGCTGTTTTTT.

The gene calls are TRBV5-1 and TRBJ1-1, with a weak D call TRBD1 (6 bases). Looked up from germline, CDR1 is SGHRS and CDR2 is YFSETQ. The CDR3 consists of 14 residues. The ends were cut back, 5 bases at V and 3 bases at J, with 14 bases in the middle. CDR3 sequence reads: CASRVDSLYTEAFF. Here the CDR3 DNA reads TGCGCCAGCAGGGTGGACAGCTTGTACACTGAAGCTTTCTTT.

V is TRBV28 and J is TRBJ1-4, with 9 bases identical to TRBD1. Germline CDR1 is MDHEN and CDR2 is SYDVKM. V was pared by 5 bases and J by 8 bases, with 6 bases of the junction left unmatched. The CDR3 contains 14 residues. The CDR3 loop is CASSPDRGREKLFF. The CDR3 nucleotides read TGTGCCAGCAGTCCGGACAGGGGCAGAGAAAAACTGTTTTTT.

The chain couples TRBV19 to TRBJ2-1, with 10 bases fitting TRBD2. The ends lost 5 bases at V and 8 bases at J; junction bases unmatched: 9. CDR1 and CDR2 from the germline V gene are LNHDA and SQIVND (reference sequence). The CDR3 loop spans 15 amino acids. CDR3: CASSELAGEVDEQFF. The CDR3 DNA is TGTGCCAGTAGTGAGCTAGCGGGGGAGGTCGATGAGCAGTTCTTC.

The chain uses TRBV19 and TRBJ1-6, with 8 nucleotides matching TRBD1. Germline trimming cut 5 bases from V and 5 bases from J; bases unmatched to any gene: 5. CDR1 is LNHDA and CDR2 is SQIVND in the germline V gene (reference sequence). CDR3 length: 15 amino acids. The CDR3 protein is CASSARQGNNSPLHF. In nucleotides, the CDR3 is TGTGCCAGTAGTGCCCGACAGGGGAATAATTCACCCCTCCACTTT.

The V and J genes are TRBV4-1 and TRBJ1-6, with a weak D call TRBD1 (5 bases). This CDR3 contains 18 residues. Trimming removed 4 bases at V and 4 bases at J, with 20 bases between. CDR1 and CDR2 (germline): MGHRA, YSYEKL. In nucleotides, the CDR3 is TGCGCCAGCAGCCTCGTCCGGGACCCGGCGGGGTATAATTCACCCCTCCACTTT. Encoded protein: CASSLVRDPAGYNSPLHF.

This clone showed up just once. The chain couples TRBV14 to TRBJ1-5; D not resolved. Looked up from germline, CDR1 is SGHDN and CDR2 is FVKESK. The V and J ends lost 2 bases and 6 bases respectively, with 17 bases between them. The CDR3 is 16 residues long. The CDR3 protein is CASSQKKPSPGQPQHF. The CDR3 DNA reads as TGTGCCAGCAGCCAAAAAAAACCCTCCCCAGGTCAGCCCCAGCATTTT. Combining the CDR3 with reference TRBV14 and TRBJ1-5 gives the whole variable domain EAGVTQFPSHSVIEKGQTVTLRCDPISGHDNLYWYRRVMGKEIKFLLHFVKESKQDESGMPNNRFLAERTGGTYSTLKVQPAELEDSGVYFCASSQKKPSPGQPQHFGDGTRLSIL.

The DNA for the CDR3 is TGTGCCAGCAGCATCAGGGGGCTTCGCACTGAAGCTTTCTTT. This codes for CASSIRGLRTEAFF. The rearrangement joins TRBV5-6 to TRBJ1-1, with 8 bases lining up with TRBD1. The trim removed 4 bases at V and 4 bases at J, leaving 6 bases unmatched. Per the germline V gene, CDR1 is SGHDT and CDR2 is YYEEEE. The CDR3 has 14 residues. The variable domain in full, completed from reference TRBV5-6 and TRBJ1-1, reads DAGVTQSPTHLIKTRGQQVTLRCSPKSGHDTVSWYQQALGQGPQFIFQYYEEEERQRGNFPDRFSGHQFPNYSSELNVNALLLGDSALYLCASSIRGLRTEAFFGQGTRLTVV.

The chain joins TRBV5-1 to TRBJ2-3, with D tentatively TRBD2 (5 bases). Germline loops: CDR1 SGHRS, CDR2 YFSETQ. The germline V and J ends were trimmed by 0 bases and 9 bases, with 14 bases remaining between them. This CDR3 comprises 14 residues. CDR3 coding DNA: TGCGCCAGCAGCTTGGTCCGGGGAGAGGAGACGCAGTATTTT. Translated: CASSLVRGEETQYF.

The chain couples TRBV28 to TRBJ2-4; possibly TRBD1 for D (6 bases). The CDR3 loop spans 16 amino acids. Trimming took 7 bases from V and 1 from J, leaving 17 bases between them. Looked up from germline, CDR1 is MDHEN and CDR2 is SYDVKM. CDR3 protein: CASTLTRTGAKNIQYF. The CDR3 DNA follows: TGTGCCAGCACCCTTACTAGAACAGGGGCCAAAAACATTCAGTACTTC.

The chain is built from TRBV7-9 and TRBJ1-1; D gene ambiguous. The V and J ends lost 3 bases and 5 bases respectively, with 7 bases between them. The CDR3 contains 12 residues. CDR1 is SEHNR and CDR2 is FQNEAQ in the germline V gene (reference sequence). The CDR3 reads CASSLAGTEAFF. The CDR3 DNA reads TGTGCCAGCAGCTTGGCGGGTACTGAAGCTTTCTTT.

V and J are TRBV7-9 and TRBJ1-2; tentatively, D is TRBD1 (5 bases). Trimming cost V 6 bases and J 8 bases, with 13 bases left between them. The CDR3 loop spans 12 amino acids. Germline CDR1 and CDR2: SEHNR and FQNEAQ (reference sequence). The CDR3 bases are TGTGCCAGCAGGCCAGGGTGGCGGGGCTACACCTTC. Residues: CASRPGWRGYTF.

The CDR3 coding sequence is TGTGCCAGCAGCTTAGCGAAGGGACAGGCCAACTACGAGCAGTACTTC. As protein: CASSLAKGQANYEQYF. The rearrangement joins TRBV7-2 to TRBJ2-7; 8 nucleotides line up with TRBD1. Germline values: CDR1 SGHTA, CDR2 FQGNSA. CDR3 length: 16 residues. V shed 0 bases, J shed 3 bases, and the junction held 7 bases outside the gene matches. Drawing the rest from reference TRBV7-2 and TRBJ2-7, the complete variable domain is GAGVSQSPSNKVTEKGKDVELRCDPISGHTALYWYRQSLGQGLEFLIYFQGNSAPDKSGLPSDRFSAERTGGSVSTLTIQRTQQEDSAVYLCASSLAKGQANYEQYFGPGTRLTVT.

This clone was seen a single time. The genes are TRBV4-1 and TRBJ2-3, with 9 bases identical to TRBD1. The ends lost 0 bases at V and 2 bases at J; junction bases unmatched: 9. CDR1 is MGHRA and CDR2 is YSYEKL in the germline V gene. CDR3 length equals 18 residues. Here the CDR3 DNA reads TGCGCCAGCAGCCAAGATGGGACAGGGACAATCTACACAGATACGCAGTATTTT. The encoded protein is CASSQDGTGTIYTDTQYF.

The rearrangement links TRBV12-3 or TRBV12-4 to TRBJ1-2, with no clear D. V shed 5 bases and J shed 5 bases, with 9 bases lying between them. This CDR3 comprises 12 residues. CDR3 region: CASSPQRYGYTF. CDR3 DNA: TGTGCCAGCAGTCCTCAGAGGTATGGCTACACCTTC.

This clone was counted only a few times. This chain links TRBV28 with TRBJ2-5, with D hard to call. CDR1 is MDHEN, CDR2 SYDVKM, per germline. CDR3 length: 13 amino acids. V lost 5 bases and J lost 3, with 10 bases in between. CDR3 protein: CASSVDGEETQYF. In DNA, the CDR3 is TGTGCCAGCAGTGTGGACGGTGAAGAGACCCAGTACTTC.

This chain uses TRBV6-5 with TRBJ1-1; TRBD1 matches at 10 bases. The length of the CDR3 is 15 residues. Trimming took 6 bases from V and 1 from J; bases not matched to a gene: 5. Germline CDR1 MNHEY, CDR2 SVGAGI. DNA of the CDR3: TGTGCCAGCAGAGGGACAGGGGAAGAGAACACTGAAGCTTTCTTT. It yields the protein CASRGTGEENTEAFF.

The V and J genes are TRBV3-1 (or the pseudogene TRBV3-2) and TRBJ2-3; D uncertain. V dropped 4 bases and J dropped 2 bases, with 16 bases sitting between them. The V gene's germline CDR1 is LGHDT and CDR2 YNNKEL (reference sequence). CDR3 length equals 16 residues. In DNA, the CDR3 is TGTGCCAGCAGCCGGGTTTTGCGGACCTACACAGATACGCAGTATTTT. This translates into CASSRVLRTYTDTQYF.

The chain's CDR3 is CASSPSGGNQPQHF. The DNA for the CDR3 is TGTGCCAGCTCACCCTCGGGGGGCAATCAGCCCCAGCATTTT. The V gene is TRBV18, the J gene TRBJ1-5; D might be TRBD1 (5 bases). Germline V CDR1 and CDR2: KGHSH, LQKENI. Deletions cut 3 bases from V and 2 bases from J, with 8 bases between. The CDR3 loop spans 14 amino acids.

The chain combines TRBV15 with TRBJ2-3; D possibly corresponds to TRBD2 (5 bases). The ends were cut back, 8 bases at V and 5 bases at J, with 11 bases in the middle. The CDR3 spans 12 residues. Germline V CDR1 and CDR2: LNHNV, YYDKDF (reference sequence). CDR3 sequence: CATGGLGDTQYF. The CDR3 nucleotides are TGTGCCACCGGAGGACTGGGAGATACGCAGTATTTT.